These 27 T cell receptor beta chains came from one sample sequenced in a study of T cell repertoires in cytomegalovirus infection. TCRdb reanalysed the reads using MiXCR and keeps one entry per CDR3 protein. This sample has 450,000 to 600,000 distinct CDR3 sequences, with 25% to 35% found just once. Their antigens remain unidentified. The starting material was cultured PBMCs, obtained from culture after CMV antigen stimulation. The receptors stem from a human donor in good health (CMV status not recorded). Some clones in this sample may be carry-over from other donors' samples.

The chain combines TRBV20-1 with TRBJ2-1; no firm D call. The CDR3 length is 14 residues. Trimming took 4 bases from V and 6 from J, leaving 16 bases between them. Per the germline V gene, CDR1 is DFQATT and CDR2 is SNEGSKA (reference sequence). The CDR3 DNA reads as TGCAGTGCTATTCGCCTACCCATAGGCAATGAGCAGTTCTTC. It codes for CSAIRLPIGNEQFF.

This clonotype has a handful of counts. The chain employs TRBV7-6 and TRBJ2-3; TRBD1 matches 7 bases. In germline, CDR1 is SGHVS, CDR2 FNYEAQ. This CDR3 region has 15 residues. The V gene end was trimmed by 7 bases and the J gene end by 2 bases; junction bases not matched to a gene: 9. The CDR3 bases are TGTGCCAGCAACCCAAGACAGGGTGTCACAGATACGCAGTATTTT. Protein sequence: CASNPRQGVTDTQYF. The entire variable domain, with the rest obtained from reference TRBV7-6 and TRBJ2-3, is as follows: GAGVSQSPRYKVTKRGQDVALRCDPISGHVSLYWYRQALGQGPEFLTYFNYEAQQDKSGLPNDRFSAERPEGSISTLTIQRTEQRDSAMYRCASNPRQGVTDTQYFGPGTRLTVL.

This clonotype was seen a single time. The CDR3 protein is CASSNPGGAGTEAFF. In DNA form, the CDR3 reads TGTGCCAGTAGCAACCCAGGGGGCGCAGGGACTGAAGCTTTCTTT. The V and J genes are TRBV19 and TRBJ1-1; 8 bases align to TRBD1. The germline CDR1 and CDR2 sequences are LNHDA and SQIVND (reference sequence). CDR3 length: 15 residues. The junction had 11 bases not matched to a gene; V was cut back by 6 bases and J by 5 bases.

This clonotype occurred many times. The rearrangement uses TRBV7-8 and TRBJ2-7; D unresolved. Germline CDR1 SGHVS, CDR2 FQNEAQ. V gave up 6 bases and J gave up 0 bases, with 9 bases separating them. This CDR3 spans 13 amino acids. This chain's CDR3 is CASRPDNSYEQYF. CDR3 DNA sequence: TGTGCCAGCAGACCCGACAACTCCTACGAGCAGTACTTC.

The chain joins TRBV28 to TRBJ2-7; 10 nucleotides agree with TRBD1. V lost 7 bases and J lost 6; bases outside the gene matches: 9. From germline, CDR1 is MDHEN and CDR2 SYDVKM. The CDR3 has 14 amino acids. The CDR3 nucleotides read TGTGCCAGCAAAGCACCGGGACAGGGGAGCGAGCAGTACTTC. This gives the protein CASKAPGQGSEQYF.

This chain links TRBV29-1 with TRBJ1-1; D remains unclear. V was shortened by 4 bases and J by 4 bases, with 13 bases between the two germline ends. Germline values: CDR1 SQVTM, CDR2 ANQGSEA. The CDR3 consists of 13 residues. Here the CDR3 reads CSVAQLGITEAFF. The CDR3 DNA is TGCAGCGTTGCTCAGTTGGGGATCACTGAAGCTTTCTTT.

The chain combines TRBV10-3 with TRBJ1-2; a weak D match, TRBD1 (5 bases). The V and J ends lost 3 bases and 0 bases respectively, with 14 bases between them. The CDR3 is 16 residues long. Per germline, CDR1 ENHRY and CDR2 SYGVKD. The CDR3 DNA reads TGTGCCATCAGTGATATAGGGGTGCCAGCTAACTATGGCTACACCTTC. Its protein product is CAISDIGVPANYGYTF.

J is TRBJ2-3 and V is TRBV6-2 or TRBV6-3; 7 bases align to TRBD1. The CDR3 consists of 13 residues. The germline CDR1 and CDR2 sequences are MNHEY and SVGEGT. With 6 bases clipped from V and 9 bases from J, the junction kept 9 bases outside the gene matches. CDR3 bases: TGTGCCAGCAGGACAGACAGGGCAATGACGCAGTATTTT. It encodes CASRTDRAMTQYF.

There are a few counts of this clonotype. V usage is TRBV5-4 and J usage is TRBJ2-1; D gene unclear. CDR3 length equals 15 residues. From germline, CDR1 is SGHNT and CDR2 YYREEE (reference sequence). Trimming stripped 2 bases from V and 4 bases from J, with 13 bases between. The CDR3 nucleotides are TGTGCCAGCAGCTTCCGGCCTCCGCGTTACAATGAGCAGTTCTTC. This sequence encodes CASSFRPPRYNEQFF.

V and J are TRBV12-3 or TRBV12-4 and TRBJ2-5, with 14 nucleotides matching TRBD2. This CDR3 spans 15 amino acids. V shed 11 bases, J shed 5 bases, and the junction held 10 bases outside the gene matches. The CDR3 DNA sequence: TGTGCCTCCACACGACTAGCGGGAGGGGGGGAGACCCAGTACTTC. It is translated as CASTRLAGGGETQYF.

In its sample, this clonotype was seen a few times. This chain connects TRBV28 to TRBJ2-1; 8 positions agree with TRBD2. Germline CDR1 is MDHEN and CDR2 is SYDVKM. With 8 bases clipped from V and 7 bases from J, the junction kept 13 bases outside the gene matches. The CDR3 spans 15 residues. The CDR3 bases are TGTGCCAGCGCCGCCCCCGGGACTAGGAGGAATGAGCAGTTCTTC. Translating it yields CASAAPGTRRNEQFF.

This chain joins TRBV24-1 and TRBJ1-4; 9 bases match TRBD1. With V trimmed by 2 bases and J by 7 bases, 4 bases remained unmatched. CDR3 length: 15 residues. CDR1 and CDR2 (germline): KGHDR, SFDVKD. CDR3 bases: TGTGCCACCAGTGATTCGGGACAGGGTCGTGAAAAACTGTTTTTT. It yields the protein CATSDSGQGREKLFF.

This chain joins TRBV6-6 and TRBJ2-5; 11 bases map to TRBD2. The ends lost 1 base at V and 4 bases at J; junction bases unmatched: 14. The CDR3 covers 19 residues. CDR1 and CDR2 (germline): MNHNY, SVGAGI (reference sequence). The CDR3 region is CASSYLLAGGVSFSETQYF. CDR3 sequence (DNA): TGTGCCAGCAGTTACTTGCTAGCGGGAGGCGTTTCTTTCTCAGAGACCCAGTACTTC.

This rearrangement joins TRBV14 to TRBJ2-5; TRBD1 or TRBD2 may be the D gene (5 bases each). Trimming took 4 bases from V and 4 from J, leaving 19 bases between them. Germline V lookup: CDR1 SGHDN, CDR2 FVKESK. The CDR3 has 16 residues. The CDR3 DNA reads TGTGCCAGCAGCCTCGGGGTCAGGGTTCAAGCAGAGACCCAGTACTTC. Its protein product is CASSLGVRVQAETQYF. The full variable domain, in which reference TRBV14 and TRBJ2-5 provide the parts outside the CDR3, is EAGVTQFPSHSVIEKGQTVTLRCDPISGHDNLYWYRRVMGKEIKFLLHFVKESKQDESGMPNNRFLAERTGGTYSTLKVQPAELEDSGVYFCASSLGVRVQAETQYFGPGTRLLVL.

This chain links TRBV27 with TRBJ2-5; possible D gene TRBD1, 5 bases. The V end lost 5 bases, the J end lost 7 bases, and 11 bases lay between the germline ends. The CDR3 totals 12 residues. Germline lookup yields CDR1 MNHEY and CDR2 SMNVEV (reference sequence). The CDR3 sequence is CASSPLQGTQYF. The CDR3 region has the DNA TGTGCCAGCAGTCCCCTCCAGGGGACCCAGTACTTC.

As concerns this clonotype: A junction end diverges from the germline sequence, so it may reflect a read error. The chain couples TRBV7-8 to TRBJ2-1, with 7 positions matching TRBD2. The CDR3 has 15 residues. Germline-derived CDR1 and CDR2 are SGHVS and FQNEAQ. The CDR3 reads CTSCPVLARYNEQFF. The CDR3 DNA is TGTACCAGCTGCCCTGTACTAGCGAGATACAATGAGCAGTTCTTC.

The sample holds a few counts of this clonotype. The rearrangement uses TRBV10-3 and TRBJ2-7; 7 positions agree with TRBD2. V trimming: 4 bases; J trimming: 2 bases; junction bases outside the gene matches: 5. There are 14 residues in the CDR3. The germline CDR1 and CDR2 sequences are ENHRY and SYGVKD. In nucleotides, the CDR3 is TGTGCCATCAGTGGGGGGGACTACCCCTACGAGCAGTACGTC. Translated, it gives CAISGGDYPYEQYV.

This sequence joins TRBV7-2 and TRBJ2-1; D is ambiguous. V was shortened by 1 base and J by 8 bases, with 9 bases between the two germline ends. The V gene's germline CDR1 is SGHTA and CDR2 FQGNSA. This CDR3 spans 13 amino acids. This CDR3 reads CASSLDKWDEQFF. DNA of the CDR3: TGTGCCAGCAGCTTAGACAAATGGGATGAGCAGTTCTTC.

The chain joins TRBV6-2 or TRBV6-3 to TRBJ2-5; no firm D call. Looked up from germline, CDR1 is MNHEY and CDR2 is SVGEGT. This CDR3 has 15 amino acids. Trimming removed 4 bases at V and 2 bases at J, with 14 bases between. The CDR3 DNA sequence: TGTGCCAGCAGTTTTGAAGGGCTGATACAAGAGACCCAGTACTTC. Its protein product is CASSFEGLIQETQYF.

The chain carries TRBV7-2 and TRBJ2-2; D may match TRBD1 or TRBD2 (5 bases each). CDR1 is SGHTA and CDR2 is FQGNSA in the germline V gene. V gave up 7 bases and J gave up 8 bases, with 11 bases separating them. The CDR3 contains 12 residues. CDR3 sequence: CASTRDLGELFF. DNA for the CDR3: TGTGCCAGCACCCGGGACCTAGGGGAGCTGTTTTTT.

This clonotype was seen ten or more times. The CDR3 is CASSLGSQNTGELFF. CDR3 in DNA: TGTGCCAGCAGCTTAGGGTCTCAGAACACCGGGGAGCTGTTTTTT. The V call is TRBV7-2, the J call TRBJ2-2; D remains unclear. V lost 1 base, J lost 1 base, and 7 bases lay in between. Germline V gene data show CDR1 as SGHTA and CDR2 as FQGNSA. CDR3 length: 15 residues.

With respect to this clonotype: At one end, the junction sequence differs from germline, possibly due to a read error. The chain couples TRBV11-3 to TRBJ1-1, with D unclear. The germline CDR1 and CDR2 sequences are SGHNT and YENEEA. The CDR3 contains 15 residues. CDR3 residues: CASSFWGITGTGAFF. In DNA, the CDR3 is TGTGCCAGCAGCTTTTGGGGTATAACGGGCACTGGAGCTTTCTTT.

The chain is built from TRBV4-3 and TRBJ1-2, with 8 bases aligning to TRBD1. Trimming removed 1 base from V and 4 bases from J; junction bases left unmatched: 8. This CDR3 contains 16 residues. The germline CDR1 and CDR2 sequences are LGHNA and YSLEER. The CDR3 sequence: CASSQGLPDRGYGYTF. The CDR3 nucleotides read TGCGCCAGCAGCCAAGGCCTCCCAGACAGGGGCTATGGCTACACCTTC.

In this sample, this clonotype turned up once. J is TRBJ1-5 and V is TRBV5-1, with D hard to call. Deletions cut 4 bases from V and 0 bases from J, with 11 bases between. Germline V gene lookup returns CDR1 SGHRS and CDR2 YFSETQ. This CDR3 comprises 15 residues. As DNA, the CDR3 is TGCGCCAGCAGCCCGGGAGATTATAGCAATCAGCCCCAGCATTTT. Residues: CASSPGDYSNQPQHF.

A single count supports this clonotype. This sequence joins TRBV14 and TRBJ1-1, with a possible D match to TRBD1 (5 bases). The CDR3 runs to 14 residues. Germline CDR1 and CDR2: SGHDN and FVKESK. Trimming took 4 bases from V and 5 from J, leaving 14 bases between them. The CDR3 protein is CASSLEGRRTEAFF. The CDR3 DNA sequence: TGTGCCAGCAGCCTCGAGGGGAGGCGGACTGAAGCTTTCTTT.

The V gene is TRBV7-9, the J gene TRBJ2-1, with 11 bases fitting TRBD2. V trimming: 5 bases; J trimming: 2 bases; junction bases outside the gene matches: 2. Germline CDR1 reads SEHNR; CDR2 reads FQNEAQ (reference sequence). The length of the CDR3 is 15 residues. CDR3 region: CASSMTSGTYNEQFF. In DNA, the CDR3 is TGTGCCAGCAGCATGACTAGCGGGACCTACAATGAGCAGTTCTTC.

The sample holds one count of this clonotype. The J gene is TRBJ1-6, the V gene TRBV2; D is undetermined. The CDR3 is made up of 14 amino acids. In germline, CDR1 is SNHLY, CDR2 FYNNEI. Trimming shortened V by 7 bases and J by 5 bases, and 12 bases separated the two germline ends. The CDR3 nucleotides read TGTGCCAGCAAATGGGCACAAGATAATTCACCCCTCCACTTT. Translated: CASKWAQDNSPLHF.